This T cell receptor beta chain was retrieved from a study of T cells in Graves' hyperthyroidism and ophthalmopathy. On the study more broadly: Peripheral blood specimens were obtained at initial diagnosis, prior to any treatment. Broader study findings: Ophthalmopathy, as predicted by the model, came a median 6.5 months after the prediction.

Germline-derived CDR1 and CDR2 are LGHDT and YNNKEL (reference sequence). The CDR3 is made up of 13 amino acids. The junction had 3 bases not matched to a gene; V was cut back by 1 base and J by 7 bases. The source of the PBMCs was less than 12 ml of fresh peripheral blood. The sample holds many counts of this clonotype. Its target is not known. From RNA transcripts, TCR beta CDR3 regions were amplified. HTBI primers were employed in a first-round RT-PCR of the TCR CDR3. TCRdb recomputed calls from the multiplex PCR reads with MiXCR, one row per CDR3 protein. The table includes 500,000 to 600,000 distinct CDR3 sequences, about 20% detected once.

The V and J genes are TRBV3-1 and TRBJ1-1, with 7 bases that match TRBD1. The material sequenced was blood. The source of this sequence is a man aged 35-49 years with Graves' ophthalmopathy. The CDR3 nucleotides are TGTGCCAGCAGCCAAGTGACAGGGAATGAAGCTTTCTTT. Protein sequence: CASSQVTGNEAFF.